The 3 T cell receptor beta chains reported below all come from one sample, sequenced in a study of CD8 T cells in ankylosing spondylitis. From the 5' RACE reads, TCRdb called clonotypes with MiXCR, one entry per CDR3 protein. The data show 150,000 to 250,000 distinct CDR3 sequences, 9.5% to 15% seen once. The sequenced material came from blood, either unsorted or a sorted T cell fraction (not recorded which). The receptors shown here come from a male donor with ankylosing spondylitis or in good health (not recorded which).

The V call is TRBV11-1, the J call TRBJ2-7; 9 positions agree with TRBD1. V trimming: 5 bases; J trimming: 4 bases; junction bases outside the gene matches: 18. Germline CDR1 is SGHAT and CDR2 is FQDESV (reference sequence). The CDR3 extends over 18 amino acids. CDR3 loop: CASSASPGQGYFSYEQYF. The CDR3 bases are TGTGCCAGCAGCGCATCTCCGGGACAGGGCTACTTCTCTTACGAGCAGTACTTC.

The rearrangement links TRBV20-1 to TRBJ2-7; TRBD1 matches at 7 bases. The V gene's germline CDR1 is DFQATT and CDR2 SNEGSKA (reference sequence). The CDR3 is made up of 15 amino acids. Losses at the gene ends were 0 bases for V and 0 bases for J; bases not matched to a gene: 5. CDR3 DNA: TGCAGTGCTAGAGACCACCGGGACAGCTCCTACGAGCAGTACTTC. Protein sequence: CSARDHRDSSYEQYF.

V is TRBV7-9 and J is TRBJ2-7, with D perhaps matching TRBD2 (5 bases). Deletions cut 5 bases from V and 1 base from J, with 15 bases between. Germline CDR1 is SEHNR and CDR2 is FQNEAQ (reference sequence). This CDR3 has 15 amino acids. The CDR3 region is CASSPRRLESYEQYF. In DNA form, the CDR3 reads TGTGCCAGCAGCCCGAGGAGGCTGGAGTCCTACGAGCAGTACTTC.